The sequence of this T cell receptor beta chain was determined in a study of response to subunit inactivated influenza vaccine. General observations from the study: Few additional T cells are recruited per seasonal influenza vaccination, authors suggested.

This clonotype has a handful of counts. Its antigen is not identified. TCRdb reanalysed the RT-PCR reads using MiXCR and keeps one entry per CDR3 protein. This repertoire shows over 800,000 distinct CDR3 sequences, less than 25% found once; its top ten account for about 10%. The CDR3 is made up of 13 amino acids. V was clipped by 8 bases and J by 5 bases; unmatched bases: 6. Germline CDR1 and CDR2: DFQATT and SNEGSKA (reference sequence). This receptor was identified in a man in his fifties who received an inactivated influenza vaccine. The sequenced sample was PBMCs from blood, obtained about 5 days after vaccination. V and J are TRBV20-1 and TRBJ2-4, with 10 bases that match TRBD1. Here the CDR3 DNA reads TGCAGTCTAGACAGGGGGCGCGAAAACATTCAGTACTTC. Translating gives CSLDRGRENIQYF.